These 7 T cell receptor beta chains were sequenced from one sample in a study of long-term antiretroviral therapy in people with HIV. Researchers ran immunoSEQ v3.0 at survey level. Sequenced by immunoSEQ multiplex PCR; TCRdb stores in-frame clones only, minus some. Of fewer than 30,000 clones in the sample, just over 85% were seen once. Sequences were derived from unsorted PBMCs, sampled 0.8 years after starting antiretroviral therapy. The receptors here all came from a woman aged 30 to 39 with HIV.

This chain joins TRBV11-2 and TRBJ2-1; 13 bases are shared with TRBD2. Per germline, CDR1 SGHAT and CDR2 FQNNGV. V shed 0 bases, J shed 4 bases, and the junction held 9 bases outside the gene matches. The CDR3 runs to 19 residues. CDR3 sequence reads: CASSLEAGTSGEIYNEQFF. In nucleotides, the CDR3 is TGTGCCAGCAGCTTAGAAGCCGGGACTAGCGGGGAGATATACAATGAGCAGTTCTTC. Drawing the rest from reference TRBV11-2 and TRBJ2-1, the complete variable domain is EAGVAQSPRYKIIEKRQSVAFWCNPISGHATLYWYQQILGQGPKLLIQFQNNGVVDDSQLPKDRFSAERLKGVDSTLKIQPAKLEDSAVYLCASSLEAGTSGEIYNEQFFGPGTRLTVL.

V and J are TRBV6-1 and TRBJ1-2; D call uncertain. This CDR3 is built from 13 residues. Germline lookup yields CDR1 MNHNS and CDR2 SASEGT. V lost 8 bases to trimming and J lost 1 base, with 11 bases between them. The CDR3 nucleotides read TGTGCCAGCGCTTTGGTTAATAACTATGGCTACACCTTC. Amino acids: CASALVNNYGYTF.

The rearrangement links TRBV5-1 to TRBJ1-3; D is undetermined. Trimming left V 7 bases short and J 0 bases short, with 8 bases between. Germline assignment: CDR1 SGHRS and CDR2 YFSETQ. CDR3 length: 13 amino acids. The CDR3 loop reads CASSSGSGNTIYF. In DNA, the CDR3 is TGCGCCAGCTCATCGGGCTCTGGAAACACCATATATTTT.

The chain carries TRBV7-2 and TRBJ1-2, with 7 bases identical to TRBD1. Germline CDR1 reads SGHTA; CDR2 reads FQGNSA. The V and J ends lost 2 bases and 4 bases, in that order; junction bases with no gene match: 7. This CDR3 region has 15 residues. CDR3 sequence reads: CASSLLSQGVYGYTF. The CDR3 DNA reads TGTGCCAGCAGCTTATTAAGTCAGGGGGTCTATGGCTACACCTTC.

This sequence joins TRBV7-3 and TRBJ2-2; D not resolved. Trimming removed 4 bases from V and 6 bases from J, with 3 bases in between. Germline V gene lookup returns CDR1 SGHTA and CDR2 FQGTGA. This CDR3 is built from 11 residues. CDR3 region: CASSCPGELFF. Here the CDR3 DNA reads TGTGCCAGCAGCTGCCCCGGGGAGCTGTTTTTT.

This chain joins TRBV5-1 and TRBJ2-7; TRBD1 aligns across 10 bases. Germline assignment: CDR1 SGHRS and CDR2 YFSETQ. The CDR3 has 14 residues. Trimming at V came to 2 bases and at J to 2 bases, leaving 1 base not matched to a gene. In DNA, the CDR3 is TGCGCCAGCAGCTTTGACAGGGGGCCCTACGAGCAGTACGTC. Translated, it gives CASSFDRGPYEQYV.

The V gene is TRBV9, the J gene TRBJ1-2; no firm D call. V gave up 3 bases and J gave up 4 bases, with 4 bases separating them. This CDR3 has 11 amino acids. Germline V CDR1 and CDR2: SGDLS, YYNGEE. For the CDR3, the DNA is TGTGCCAGCAGCGCCAGCTATGGCTACACCTTC. Its protein product is CASSASYGYTF.